These T cell receptor beta chains were read from a single sample in a study of early T cells in non-severe SARS-CoV-2 infection. From the 5' RACE reads, TCRdb called clonotypes with MiXCR, one entry per CDR3 protein. The sample records roughly 33,000 distinct CDR3 sequences, less than 5.5% being singletons. The sequenced sample was whole blood. The receptor set was obtained from an adult who was a healthcare worker with PCR-confirmed SARS-CoV-2 infection or an uninfected control (not recorded which). The CDR3 runs from the conserved cysteine through the conserved F or W.

V	J	CDR3
TRBV6-1	TRBJ1-5	CASSEGQISNQPQHF
TRBV7-9	TRBJ1-2	CASSLGRPVNGYTF
TRBV9	TRBJ1-3	CASQGGNTIYF
TRBV2	TRBJ1-5	CASSDSHSNQPQHF
TRBV5-1	TRBJ1-5	CASSPGQGGVNQPQHF
TRBV7-2	TRBJ2-1	CASSPLKGGAPYEQFF
TRBV4-3	TRBJ2-5	CASSHRQSETQYF
TRBV7-6	TRBJ1-6	CASSLVGAQPKYNSPLHF
TRBV12-3/TRBV12-4	TRBJ2-5	CASSLDPGGTQYF
TRBV9	TRBJ2-3	CASSMTGIAETDTQYF
TRBV12-3/TRBV12-4	TRBJ1-1	CASSLMGRTEAFF
TRBV6-5	TRBJ2-7	CASSSSGRDSYEQYF
TRBV7-2	TRBJ2-1	CASSLVGGGGSYNEQFF
TRBV7-2	TRBJ2-5	CASSLDPTYQETQYF
TRBV28	TRBJ1-5	CASSHSQPQHF
TRBV4-1	TRBJ2-1	CASSLIGGPLPLSYNEQFF
TRBV7-8	TRBJ2-5	CASSLAGTSSF
TRBV5-1	TRBJ2-7	CASSSTGVAGEQYF
TRBV4-1	TRBJ2-7	CASSQRGSGTSGYEQYF
TRBV7-9	TRBJ1-3	CASSLEGGAVTIYF
TRBV6-2/TRBV6-3	TRBJ2-5	CASSYIFNQETQYF
TRBV6-6	TRBJ1-2	CASTPETRRNYGYTF
TRBV4-2	TRBJ2-6	CASSQDGSSGANVLTF
TRBV2	TRBJ2-2	CASSERPGNPTGELFF
TRBV18	TRBJ1-1	CAGSPGTEGTEAFF
TRBV10-3	TRBJ2-4	CAISDTGGTKNIQYF
TRBV28	TRBJ2-1	CASSSVGGERFF
TRBV11-3	TRBJ2-3	CASSLKTGGTDTQYF
TRBV19	TRBJ2-1	CASSMGNRKSFPYSYNEQFF
TRBV20-1	TRBJ1-1	CSARHSAEAFF
TRBV6-4	TRBJ1-2	CALAQTLWGYTF
TRBV2	TRBJ2-3	CASMMVGTSTDTQYF
TRBV2	TRBJ1-1	CASMELTSTEAFF
TRBV14	TRBJ2-3	CASSQVDTQYF
TRBV14	TRBJ2-3	CASSPPAGRTLTQYF
TRBV7-2	TRBJ1-5	CASSLERGLHQPQHF
TRBV5-1	TRBJ1-2	CASSLGKQGDYGYTF
TRBV19	TRBJ2-1	CASSPDGLASSREQFF
TRBV6-5	TRBJ2-1	CASSPDERGGNEQFF
TRBV5-1	TRBJ2-5	CASSSGETQYF
TRBV5-5	TRBJ2-7	CASSLSPKGYEQYF
TRBV4-2	TRBJ2-7	CASSQDFGVTYEQYF
TRBV3-1	TRBJ2-5	CASSQGNSGGAGTQYF
TRBV20-1	TRBJ1-3	CSARTGVFGNTIYF
TRBV11-2	TRBJ2-3	CASSLERKDTQYF
TRBV2	TRBJ1-3	CASVSGTGSPGNTIYF
TRBV6-2/TRBV6-3	TRBJ2-6	CASSYMGAGANVLTF
TRBV28	TRBJ2-1	CASSRASGSYNEQFF
TRBV12-5	TRBJ2-7	CASAPGGYEQYF
TRBV3-1	TRBJ2-1	CASSPRDPPDNEQFF
TRBV7-3	TRBJ2-1	CASSSLGTSNEQFF
TRBV9	TRBJ1-1	CASSSFDGNTEAFF
TRBV7-2	TRBJ2-1	CASSQETGNEQFF
TRBV7-2	TRBJ1-2	CASSPAGSTHGYTF
TRBV11-3	TRBJ2-2	CASSLGGPNTGELFF
TRBV29-1	TRBJ2-7	CSVEDPRGGLGYEQYF
TRBV10-3	TRBJ2-3	CATADRDGTDTQYF